This TCR beta chain was observed in a study of regulatory T cells in long-lasting Graves disease. This clonotype was counted at least ten times. CDR3 length: 13 residues. The ends were cut back, 4 bases at V and 5 bases at J, with 10 bases in the middle. The germline CDR1 and CDR2 sequences are KGHDR and SFDVKD. HTBI primers from iRepertoire and Arm-PCR of CDR3 regions yielded the TCR beta libraries. TCRdb fed the multiplex PCR reads into MiXCR, producing one record per CDR3 protein. This sample carries hundreds of thousands of distinct CDR3 sequences, about 16% of them seen once, and the ten largest clones take 18%. This sample's time point: newly diagnosed GD, antithyroid drugs for less than 3 months. The TCR library used RNA extracted from PBMCs. Each patient gave approximately 9 milliliters of EDTA-anticoagulated peripheral blood. The same data also contributed to another study, on T cells in Graves' hyperthyroidism and ophthalmopathy. That study adds: When ophthalmopathy did not progress within 18 months, Graves' hyperthyroidism was considered stable.

This receptor was taken from a woman between 25 and 40 years old with Graves disease. This rearrangement joins TRBV24-1 to TRBJ1-2; D call uncertain. The specimen comprised peripheral blood mononuclear cells (PBMCs), sampled at new diagnosis, from a patient treated with antithyroid drugs. CDR3 sequence reads: CATSDPQMYGYTF. DNA for the CDR3: TGTGCCACCAGTGACCCTCAGATGTATGGCTACACCTTC.